This record covers a single T cell receptor beta chain. This specimen belongs to a study of blood T cell repertoires in COVID-19. Study summary: In each case, the material was cDNA or gDNA derived from T cells, B-cell-depleted T cells, or PBMCs.

Only in-frame clones appear in the TCRdb table, and some are missing; sequencing was by immunoSEQ multiplex PCR. The sample holds roughly 300,000 clones, over 75% seen once. With V trimmed by 4 bases and J by 2 bases, 8 bases remained unmatched. This CDR3 comprises 17 residues. Germline CDR1 MNHEY, CDR2 SMNVEV (reference sequence). The receptor was isolated from a young man who had recovered from COVID-19. Sequenced material: PBMCs or T cells enriched from blood (not recorded which). The chain links TRBV27 to TRBJ1-2; 12 bases fit TRBD1. The CDR3 spells CASSSTGTGGRNYGYTF. The DNA of the CDR3 is TGTGCCAGCAGTTCGACGGGGACAGGGGGCCGAAACTATGGCTACACCTTC.